The rows below give T cell receptor beta chains drawn from one sample of a study of T cell repertoires in cytomegalovirus infection. TCRdb re-called the reads through MiXCR, storing one row per CDR3 protein. The sample has 160,000 or so distinct CDR3 sequences, approximately 17% seen once; the top ten hold under 20%. Sequenced input: CD8+ T cells from PBMCs. These receptors came from a human donor in good health (CMV status not recorded). Some clones in this sample may be carry-over from other donors' samples. CDR3s include the opening cysteine and the closing phenylalanine or tryptophan. The order of the fields is V gene, J gene, clone size, D gene, CDR3 protein, CDR3 DNA. The D gene is left open where the match is weak. Clone size appears in some rows only: once, few, many, or a class for an expanded clone.

TRBV12-3/TRBV12-4	TRBJ2-5	.	.	CASSDGLLRKTQYF	TGTGCCAGCAGTGACGGACTACTCCGAAAGACCCAGTACTTC
TRBV7-8	TRBJ1-4	many	.	CASSLVGRQREKLFF	TGTGCCAGCAGCTTAGTTGGGAGACAGAGAGAAAAACTGTTTTTT
TRBV20-1	TRBJ2-1	.	.	CSARDGVASYNEQFF	TGCAGTGCTAGGGACGGGGTGGCCTCCTACAATGAGCAGTTCTTC
TRBV7-9	TRBJ2-1	few	.	CAGLGPNGNEQFF	TGTGCCGGCTTAGGCCCAAATGGCAATGAGCAGTTCTTC
TRBV12-5	TRBJ2-5	.	.	CASVPGHDQETQYF	TGTGCTAGTGTCCCCGGACACGACCAAGAGACCCAGTACTTC
TRBV6-2/TRBV6-3	TRBJ1-1	few	.	CASSPGRVRNTEAFF	TGTGCCAGCAGCCCAGGGAGGGTGAGGAACACTGAAGCTTTCTTT
TRBV7-2	TRBJ1-5	.	.	CASSLDSRSNQPQHF	TGTGCCAGCAGCTTAGATAGCAGGAGCAATCAGCCCCAGCATTTT
TRBV5-4	TRBJ2-5	.	.	CATLRQVEQETQYF	TGTGCCACCCTCCGACAAGTGGAGCAAGAGACCCAGTACTTC
TRBV7-2	TRBJ1-5	few	.	CASSLDLLVGPQHF	TGTGCCAGCAGCCTAGATTTACTCGTCGGGCCCCAGCATTTT
TRBV12-3/TRBV12-4	TRBJ2-7	.	TRBD1	CASKPDRGAYEQYF	TGTGCCAGCAAACCGGACAGGGGTGCCTACGAGCAGTACTTC
TRBV20-1	TRBJ1-1	.	TRBD1	CSAINNVRQGRNTEAFF	TGCAGTGCCATAAACAACGTCCGACAGGGGAGAAACACTGAAGCTTTCTTT
TRBV7-2	TRBJ1-5	many	.	CASSLAPGDQPQHF	TGTGCCAGCAGCTTAGCCCCGGGGGATCAGCCCCAGCATTTT